This TCR beta chain was observed in a study of T cells in Graves' hyperthyroidism and ophthalmopathy. Findings and caveats of the study: Blood also showed most of the thyroid clonotypes that were expanded above 0.001. From stable hyperthyroidism, ophthalmopathy was separated by a 13 V-J model.

This clonotype was seen ten or more times. The antigen is unknown. The CDR3 regions of TCR beta were amplified from RNA transcripts. Researchers ran a first-round RT-PCR on the TCR CDR3 using the HTBI primer set. TCRdb re-derived calls from the multiplex PCR reads in MiXCR, one entry per CDR3 protein. Among 200,000 to 250,000 distinct CDR3 sequences listed, over 15% were seen once. Hyperthyroidism in the patients, aged 18 to 65, was newly diagnosed and under 2 months in duration. Diagnoses rested on clinical symptoms, serum thyroxine and TRAb, thyroid ultrasound and orbital computed tomography. The V gene's germline CDR1 is MNHEY and CDR2 SVGEGT. V lost 2 bases and J lost 1, with 12 bases in between. The CDR3 has 16 amino acids.

The chain joins TRBV6-2 or TRBV6-3 to TRBJ1-5; D not resolved. Input material: blood. This clonotype originated in a man between 45 and 60 years old with Graves' hyperthyroidism. The CDR3 here is CASSYGRRRSNQPQHF. CDR3 sequence (DNA): TGTGCCAGCAGTTACGGGCGAAGAAGGAGCAATCAGCCCCAGCATTTT.